A single T cell receptor (beta chain) is shown here with its context. These data belong to a study of cytomegalovirus exposure and HLA in healthy donors. The PCR contained 60 Vbeta and 13 Jbeta primers. Assay used: immunoSEQ multiplex PCR; TCRdb lists only in-frame clones, some missing. The table lists about 55,000 clones, roughly 80% of them singletons. CDR3 size: 15 residues. Germline V CDR1 and CDR2: SGDLS, YYNGEE. V lost 0 bases and J 1 base, leaving 7 bases between the germline ends. The clonotype comes from a man aged 25-40 years in good health and CMV-seronegative. The chain employs TRBV9 and TRBJ2-2; D is unresolved. Sequenced: PBMCs. The CDR3 DNA follows: TGTGCCAGCAGCGTAGGGCCATTGAACACCGGGGAGCTGTTTTTT. Residues: CASSVGPLNTGELFF.